This TCR beta chain comes out of a study of T cells in tuberculosis. Germline V lookup: CDR1 SGHRS, CDR2 YFSETQ. The V end was cut by 1 base, the J end by 1 base, with 5 bases between. This CDR3 comprises 13 residues. The data were produced by immunoSEQ multiplex PCR, yet TCRdb's version contains in-frame clones alone and is incomplete. The sample carries about 43,000 clones, 95% recorded once. This receptor was obtained from a donor between 5 and 29 years old with latent tuberculosis or without tuberculosis infection. The sequencing sample was made of PBMCs. V gene TRBV5-1 combines with J gene TRBJ1-1; D unresolved. The CDR3 loop is CASSLLQNTEAFF. CDR3 in DNA: TGCGCCAGCAGCTTGTTACAGAACACTGAAGCTTTCTTT.